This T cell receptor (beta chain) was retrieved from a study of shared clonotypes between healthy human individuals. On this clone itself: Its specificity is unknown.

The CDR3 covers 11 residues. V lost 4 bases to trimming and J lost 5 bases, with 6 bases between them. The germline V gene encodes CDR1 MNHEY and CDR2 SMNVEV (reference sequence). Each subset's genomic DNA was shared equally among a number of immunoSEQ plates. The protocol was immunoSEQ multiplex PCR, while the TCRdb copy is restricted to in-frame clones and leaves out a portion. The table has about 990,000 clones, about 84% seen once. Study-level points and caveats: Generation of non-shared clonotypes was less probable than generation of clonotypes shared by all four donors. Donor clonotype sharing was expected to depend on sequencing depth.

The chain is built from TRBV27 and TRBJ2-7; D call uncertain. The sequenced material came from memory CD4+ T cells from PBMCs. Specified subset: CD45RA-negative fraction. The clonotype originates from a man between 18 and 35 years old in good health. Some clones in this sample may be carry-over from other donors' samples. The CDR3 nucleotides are TGTGCCAGCAGTTCCAGACACGAGCAGTACTTC. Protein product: CASSSRHEQYF.